This T cell receptor (beta chain) was recorded in a study of blood T cell repertoires in COVID-19. About the research overall: Samples came from the United States, Italy and Spain, spanning acute and convalescent COVID-19. In each case, the material was cDNA or gDNA derived from T cells, B-cell-depleted T cells, or PBMCs.

Germline CDR1 and CDR2: LNHDA and SQIVND (reference sequence). V lost 6 bases, J lost 3 bases, and 18 bases lay in between. The CDR3 loop spans 15 amino acids. Original processing methods: Estimation of nucleated cell counts relied on the amplification of reference gene primers. This table comes from immunoSEQ multiplex PCR, and its TCRdb copy is limited to in-frame clones, with some not included. V, J and clone size were drawn from that table, and D and trimming were deduced from the DNA. The sample holds about 140,000 clones, approximately 88% seen once. Material for sequencing was peripheral blood. The V gene is TRBV19, the J gene TRBJ2-7, with TRBD1 as a possible D gene (6 bases). This TCR came from a human donor in a cohort sampled during active COVID-19. In DNA form, the CDR3 reads TGTGCCAGTAGGCCGGGACACCTTACTTTCTACGAGCAGTACTTC. This translates into CASRPGHLTFYEQYF.